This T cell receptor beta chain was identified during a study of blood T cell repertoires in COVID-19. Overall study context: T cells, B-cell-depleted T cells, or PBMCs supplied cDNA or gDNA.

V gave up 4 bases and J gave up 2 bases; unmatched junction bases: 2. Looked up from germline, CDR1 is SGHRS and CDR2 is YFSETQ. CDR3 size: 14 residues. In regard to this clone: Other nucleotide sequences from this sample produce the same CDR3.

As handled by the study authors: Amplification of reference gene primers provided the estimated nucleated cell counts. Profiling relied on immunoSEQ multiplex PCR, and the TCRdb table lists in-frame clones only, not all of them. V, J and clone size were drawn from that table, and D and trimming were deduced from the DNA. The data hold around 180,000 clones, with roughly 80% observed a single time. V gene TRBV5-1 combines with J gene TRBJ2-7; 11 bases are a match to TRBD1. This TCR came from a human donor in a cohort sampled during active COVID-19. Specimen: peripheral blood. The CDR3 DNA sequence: TGCGCCAGCAGCCTGGACAGGGGGCCCTACGAGCAGTACTTC. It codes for CASSLDRGPYEQYF.